These 27 T cell receptor beta chains came from one sample sequenced in a study of blood T cell repertoires in COVID-19. Here immunoSEQ multiplex PCR was the method, and the copy in TCRdb shows in-frame clones only, minus some. The table shows over 100,000 clones, with about 91% occurring only once. Sequences were obtained from peripheral blood. These receptors originate from a man aged 18-30 years with acute or convalescent COVID-19.

This clone was counted a few times. V gene TRBV6-5 combines with J gene TRBJ2-1, with unresolved D. CDR1 is MNHEY, CDR2 SVGAGI, per germline. V shed 6 bases and J shed 0 bases, with 6 bases lying between them. This CDR3 contains 13 residues. In DNA form, the CDR3 reads TGTGCCAGCAGCACGAGCTCCTACAATGAGCAGTTCTTC. This encodes CASSTSSYNEQFF.

The rearrangement joins TRBV27 to TRBJ1-2, with a weak D call TRBD1 (6 bases). V lost 8 bases, J lost 5 bases, and 21 bases lay in between. CDR3 length equals 15 residues. Germline values: CDR1 MNHEY, CDR2 SMNVEV (reference sequence). As DNA, the CDR3 is TGTGCCAGCGGGCCCCAGGGGAGCAAACCGTATGGCTACACCTTC. It codes for CASGPQGSKPYGYTF.

The chain uses TRBV2 and TRBJ2-5, with 7 nucleotides matching TRBD2. Per germline, CDR1 SNHLY and CDR2 FYNNEI. Trimming cost V 2 bases and J 5 bases; bases outside gene matches: 17. The CDR3 runs 18 residues. The CDR3 nucleotides are TGTGCCAGCAGTGAACAATCTAGCGGCCATTGGGGGAGGGAGACCCAGTACTTC. This translates into CASSEQSSGHWGRETQYF.

This clone is judged medium-sized (0.01 to 0.1%). The rearrangement joins TRBV27 to TRBJ1-2; D is perhaps TRBD1 (5 bases). Per the germline V gene, CDR1 is MNHEY and CDR2 is SMNVEV (reference sequence). The CDR3 totals 14 residues. V lost 7 bases and J lost 2, with 14 bases in between. This chain's CDR3 is CASTLVQANYGYTF. CDR3 DNA sequence: TGTGCCAGCACCTTAGTACAGGCAAACTATGGCTACACCTTC.

The V and J genes are TRBV6-4 and TRBJ2-2; 9 nucleotides line up with TRBD2. The CDR3 is made up of 15 amino acids. V lost 3 bases and J lost 5; bases outside the gene matches: 4. Germline assignment: CDR1 MRHNA and CDR2 SNTAGT. CDR3 in amino acids: CASSEAGGRTGELFF. The CDR3 DNA reads as TGTGCCAGCAGTGAAGCGGGAGGAAGAACCGGGGAGCTGTTTTTT.

The genes are TRBV24-1 and TRBJ2-2, with D possibly being TRBD1 (6 bases). The CDR3 extends over 15 amino acids. Germline V gives CDR1 KGHDR, CDR2 SFDVKD. V dropped 6 bases and J dropped 5 bases, with 15 bases sitting between them. Here the CDR3 reads CATSQSRGGTGELFF. As DNA, the CDR3 is TGTGCCACCAGTCAGTCACGAGGGGGAACCGGGGAGCTGTTTTTT.

The rearrangement uses TRBV5-8 and TRBJ1-3; D gene ambiguous. Trimming left V 0 bases short and J 1 base short, with 11 bases between. The V gene's germline CDR1 is SGHTS and CDR2 YDEGEE. CDR3 length: 16 residues. CDR3 protein: CASSLAGVGSGNTIYF. CDR3 bases: TGTGCCAGCAGCTTGGCCGGGGTGGGTTCTGGAAACACCATATATTTT.

The V gene is TRBV6-5, the J gene TRBJ2-3; 11 bases line up with TRBD2. The CDR3 covers 15 residues. V shed 8 bases, J shed 6 bases, and the junction held 10 bases outside the gene matches. Per germline, CDR1 MNHEY and CDR2 SVGAGI. The CDR3, as DNA: TGTGCCAGCCAAGCCGGGACTAGCGGCAGGGATACGCAGTATTTT. It specifies CASQAGTSGRDTQYF.

Written as DNA, the CDR3 is TGTGCCAGCAGTCCTCAGGGCGACCGGGAGCTGTTTTTT. Amino acid sequence: CASSPQGDRELFF. The genes are TRBV6-4 and TRBJ2-2, with D perhaps matching TRBD1 (5 bases). The CDR3 spans 13 residues. Germline V gene sequence: CDR1 MRHNA, CDR2 SNTAGT. V gave up 5 bases and J gave up 9 bases, with 13 bases separating them.

The genes are TRBV6-6 and TRBJ1-1; 7 nucleotides align to TRBD1. The trim removed 2 bases at V and 11 bases at J, leaving 17 bases unmatched. Germline CDR1 reads MNHNY; CDR2 reads SVGAGI (reference sequence). The length of the CDR3 is 16 residues. CDR3 amino acids: CASSYPTGDGILGAFF. The CDR3 nucleotides read TGTGCCAGCAGTTACCCTACAGGGGATGGGATCCTAGGGGCTTTCTTT.

The chain employs TRBV7-9 and TRBJ2-1, with TRBD2 matching 8 bases. The germline CDR1 and CDR2 sequences are SEHNR and FQNEAQ (reference sequence). CDR3 length equals 15 residues. V was clipped by 5 bases and J by 5 bases; unmatched bases: 8. CDR3 amino acids: CASSDGLALDNEQFF. DNA of the CDR3: TGTGCCAGCAGCGATGGACTAGCACTAGACAATGAGCAGTTCTTC. Together with reference TRBV7-9 and TRBJ2-1, the CDR3 gives the full variable domain: DTGVSQNPRHKITKRGQNVTFRCDPISEHNRLYWYRQTLGQGPEFLTYFQNEAQLEKSRLLSDRFSAERPKGSFSTLEIQRTEQGDSAMYLCASSDGLALDNEQFFGPGTRLTVL.

This sequence joins TRBV14 and TRBJ2-7; D might be TRBD2 (5 bases). V lost 0 bases and J lost 2, with 8 bases in between. This CDR3 region has 14 residues. From germline, CDR1 is SGHDN and CDR2 FVKESK. The CDR3 here is CASSQDYGAYEQYF. DNA of the CDR3: TGTGCCAGCAGCCAAGATTACGGGGCCTACGAGCAGTACTTC. The full variable domain, completed using reference TRBV14 and TRBJ2-7, is EAGVTQFPSHSVIEKGQTVTLRCDPISGHDNLYWYRRVMGKEIKFLLHFVKESKQDESGMPNNRFLAERTGGTYSTLKVQPAELEDSGVYFCASSQDYGAYEQYFGPGTRLTVT.

DNA for the CDR3: TGTGCCAGTAGTGCAAACAGGGGAGCCAAAAACATTCAGTACTTC. It yields the protein CASSANRGAKNIQYF. This chain uses TRBV19 with TRBJ2-4; 7 bases fit TRBD1. The V gene's germline CDR1 is LNHDA and CDR2 SQIVND (reference sequence). The V gene end was trimmed by 5 bases and the J gene end by 0 bases; junction bases not matched to a gene: 4. This CDR3 is 15 amino acids long. The variable domain in full, completed from reference TRBV19 and TRBJ2-4, reads DGGITQSPKYLFRKEGQNVTLSCEQNLNHDAMYWYRQDPGQGLRLIYYSQIVNDFQKGDIAEGYSVSREKKESFPLTVTSAQKNPTAFYLCASSANRGAKNIQYFGAGTRLSVL.

The J gene is TRBJ1-5, the V gene TRBV24-1; no definite D call. The V and J ends lost 2 bases and 3 bases respectively, with 10 bases between them. Germline V gene lookup returns CDR1 KGHDR and CDR2 SFDVKD. The CDR3 is made up of 15 amino acids. The chain's CDR3 is CATSDSQANNQPQHF. CDR3 DNA: TGTGCCACCAGTGATTCCCAGGCCAACAATCAGCCCCAGCATTTT.

The J gene is TRBJ2-7, the V gene TRBV18, with 9 bases matching TRBD2. The V and J ends lost 2 bases and 1 base, in that order; junction bases with no gene match: 0. The CDR3 is made up of 14 amino acids. Germline CDR1 is KGHSH and CDR2 is LQKENI. The CDR3: CASSPTSGSYEQYF. The CDR3 DNA follows: TGTGCCAGCTCACCAACTAGCGGGTCCTACGAGCAGTACTTC. Complete variable domain (other parts from reference TRBV18 and TRBJ2-7): NAGVMQNPRHLVRRRGQEARLRCSPMKGHSHVYWYRQLPEEGLKFMVYLQKENIIDESGMPKERFSAEFPKEGPSILRIQQVVRGDSAAYFCASSPTSGSYEQYFGPGTRLTVT.

This chain connects TRBV9 to TRBJ2-3; TRBD2 matches 9 bases. CDR3 size: 18 residues. CDR1 and CDR2 from the germline V gene are SGDLS and YYNGEE. The V gene end was trimmed by 10 bases and the J gene end by 1 base; junction bases not matched to a gene: 19. This chain's CDR3 is CARRGTRGGAPGTDTQYF. The CDR3 DNA sequence: TGTGCCCGCCGGGGGACTCGCGGGGGGGCCCCGGGCACAGATACGCAGTATTTT.

This clone was seen only once. The CDR3 reads CASSPTTGERVNEQFF. Here the CDR3 DNA reads TGTGCCAGCAGCCCAACTACAGGGGAGAGGGTCAATGAGCAGTTCTTC. The chain employs TRBV7-9 and TRBJ2-1; TRBD1 agrees at 7 bases. CDR3 size: 16 residues. Looked up from germline, CDR1 is SEHNR and CDR2 is FQNEAQ (reference sequence). The trim removed 5 bases at V and 6 bases at J, leaving 13 bases unmatched.

As concerns this clone: Other DNA sequences of this sample code for an identical CDR3. This sequence joins TRBV18 and TRBJ1-1; D gene uncertain. V was pared by 2 bases and J by 1 base, with 5 bases between. Germline V lookup: CDR1 KGHSH, CDR2 LQKENI. The CDR3 is 13 residues long. Here the CDR3 reads CASSPGRNTEAFF. The CDR3 bases are TGTGCCAGCTCACCAGGGAGGAACACTGAAGCTTTCTTT.

This clone came up once. Additional DNA sequences in this sample encode the identical CDR3. The chain is built from TRBV7-9 and TRBJ1-1, with no clear D. Trimming removed 1 base from V and 2 bases from J, with 8 bases in between. The CDR3 runs 14 residues. The V gene's germline CDR1 is SEHNR and CDR2 FQNEAQ (reference sequence). The CDR3 spells CASSLGVANTEAFF. DNA for the CDR3: TGTGCCAGCAGCTTAGGGGTAGCAAACACTGAAGCTTTCTTT.

About this clone itself: Distinct nucleotide sequences in the sample also encode this CDR3. The chain recombines TRBV5-1 with TRBJ1-1, with TRBD1 matching 7 bases. The CDR3 is made up of 14 amino acids. The junction had 4 bases not matched to a gene; V was cut back by 4 bases and J by 1 base. CDR1 and CDR2 (germline): SGHRS, YFSETQ. The CDR3 sequence is CASSRGQSNTEAFF. The CDR3 DNA reads TGCGCCAGCAGCCGGGGACAGTCGAACACTGAAGCTTTCTTT.

This chain connects TRBV21-1 to TRBJ1-2; TRBD1, as called in the table, went unchecked against the DNA. TRBV21-1 counts as a pseudogene. The CDR3 has 13 amino acids. This chain's CDR3 is CASSKDRARGYTF. For the CDR3, the DNA is TGTGCCAGCAGCAAAGACAGGGCCCGTGGCTACACCTTC.

The chain joins TRBV27 to TRBJ2-2; D is uncertain. Trimming stripped 3 bases from V and 8 bases from J, with 10 bases between. The CDR3 length is 13 residues. Germline V CDR1 and CDR2: MNHEY, SMNVEV (reference sequence). CDR3 in amino acids: CASSFLPVGELFF. CDR3 DNA: TGTGCCAGCAGTTTCCTTCCCGTGGGGGAGCTGTTTTTT.

The CDR3 is CASSPPRENYGYTF. As DNA, the CDR3 is TGTGCCAGCTCACCACCGAGGGAAAACTATGGCTACACCTTC. J is TRBJ1-2 and V is TRBV18, with D uncertain. The V gene lost 0 bases and the J gene lost 2 bases, with 7 bases spanning the gap. The germline CDR1 and CDR2 sequences are KGHSH and LQKENI. The length of the CDR3 is 14 residues.

V gene TRBV4-1 combines with J gene TRBJ2-2; D is perhaps TRBD1 (5 bases). The CDR3 has 16 residues. The germline V gene encodes CDR1 MGHRA and CDR2 YSYEKL. Trimming took off 1 base at V and 3 bases at J, with 12 bases between the two ends. In DNA form, the CDR3 reads TGCGCCAGCAGCCAAGGTGGGGCGCCGGACACCGGGGAGCTGTTTTTT. Residues: CASSQGGAPDTGELFF.

This CDR3 reads CASSPGGHIPTEAFF. CDR3 DNA: TGCGCCAGCAGCCCGGGGGGACATATCCCCACTGAAGCTTTCTTT. V and J are TRBV5-1 and TRBJ1-1; tentatively, D is TRBD1 (6 bases). The germline V gene encodes CDR1 SGHRS and CDR2 YFSETQ. This CDR3 is built from 15 residues. V was trimmed by 4 bases and J by 4 bases, leaving 17 bases between them.

The J gene is TRBJ2-1, the V gene TRBV6-2 or TRBV6-3; TRBD2 matches at 15 bases. The germline V gene encodes CDR1 MNHEY and CDR2 SVGEGT. Losses at the gene ends were 2 bases for V and 5 bases for J; bases not matched to a gene: 4. The CDR3 contains 17 residues. For the CDR3, the DNA is TGTGCCAGCAGTTACGGGACTAGCGGGGGGCTAAACAATGAGCAGTTCTTC. The encoded protein is CASSYGTSGGLNNEQFF.

This chain links TRBV5-4 with TRBJ2-3; TRBD2 agrees at 9 bases. With V trimmed by 1 base and J by 6 bases, 6 bases remained unmatched. The CDR3 has 15 residues. The germline gives CDR1 SGHNT, CDR2 YYREEE (reference sequence). For the CDR3, the DNA is TGTGCCAGCAGCTTGAAGGGACTAGCAAGGGATACGCAGTATTTT. Translating it yields CASSLKGLARDTQYF.